This T cell receptor beta chain stems from a study of Graves' ophthalmopathy and Graves' hyperthyroidism. Amplifying from RNA transcripts, the study obtained TCR beta CDR3 regions. After a first-round RT-PCR with HTBI primers, a second-round multiplex PCR was run. TCRdb re-called the multiplex PCR reads through MiXCR, storing one row per CDR3 protein. The profile shows roughly 1.1 million distinct CDR3 sequences, roughly 35% of them singletons. Study-level results: Among expanded thyroid clonotypes above 0.001 frequency, most also occurred in blood.

This clonotype was observed at least ten times. The antigen is undetermined. The sample comprised peripheral blood or thyroid tissue (not recorded which). The receptor's source is an adult man with Graves' hyperthyroidism.

CDR3 nucleotide sequence: TGTGCCAGCAGCCGAGACAGGGTAGGGGAGCAGTACTTC. The encoded protein is CASSRDRVGEQYF. The gene calls are TRBV7-9 and TRBJ2-7; 7 bases match TRBD1. Germline V CDR1 and CDR2: SEHNR, FQNEAQ (reference sequence). V gave up 5 bases and J gave up 7 bases; unmatched junction bases: 8. There are 13 residues in the CDR3. Together with reference TRBV7-9 and TRBJ2-7, the CDR3 gives the full variable domain: DTGVSQNPRHKITKRGQNVTFRCDPISEHNRLYWYRQTLGQGPEFLTYFQNEAQLEKSRLLSDRFSAERPKGSFSTLEIQRTEQGDSAMYLCASSRDRVGEQYFGPGTRLTVT.